The clone carrying this T cell receptor beta chain was observed a handful of times. Its specificity is not known. PBMCs were obtained from 10 ml fresh peripheral blood. Germline lookup yields CDR1 MGHRA and CDR2 YSYEKL. CDR3 size: 14 residues. Trimming stripped 0 bases from V and 8 bases from J, with 11 bases between. The sample comes from a study of T cells in Graves' hyperthyroidism and ophthalmopathy. Overall study results and limits: Expanded thyroid clonotypes (above 0.001) were mostly also found in blood.

The CDR3 regions of TCR beta were amplified from RNA transcripts. The TCR CDR3 was amplified in a first-round RT-PCR using the HTBI primer set. MiXCR, run by TCRdb on the multiplex PCR reads, gives a single entry per CDR3 protein. Among hundreds of thousands of distinct CDR3 sequences, about a sixth were seen once, and the ten largest hold less than 4.5%. The sequence derives from a woman in her twenties or thirties with Graves' hyperthyroidism. The chain combines TRBV4-1 with TRBJ2-1; D may match TRBD1 or TRBD2 (5 bases each). Sequences were obtained from blood. CDR3 in DNA: TGCGCCAGCAGCCAAGATCGTATGGGGGATGAGCAGTTCTTC. This translates into CASSQDRMGDEQFF.